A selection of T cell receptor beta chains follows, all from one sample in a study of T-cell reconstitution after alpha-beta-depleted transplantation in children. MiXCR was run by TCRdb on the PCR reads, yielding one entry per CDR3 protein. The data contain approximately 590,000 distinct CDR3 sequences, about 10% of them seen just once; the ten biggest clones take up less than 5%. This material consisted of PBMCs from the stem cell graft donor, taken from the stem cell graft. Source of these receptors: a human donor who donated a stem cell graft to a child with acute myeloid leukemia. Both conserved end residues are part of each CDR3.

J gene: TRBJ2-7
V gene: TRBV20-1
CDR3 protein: CSARTGRSYEQYF

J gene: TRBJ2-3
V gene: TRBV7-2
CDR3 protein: CASSRAPPRRTDTQYF

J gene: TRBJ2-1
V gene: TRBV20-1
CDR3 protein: CSASPNEEQFF

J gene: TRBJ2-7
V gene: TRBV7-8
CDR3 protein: CASSHRTSGYEQYF

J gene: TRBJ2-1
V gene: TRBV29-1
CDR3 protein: CSVEGRASGVGMEQFF

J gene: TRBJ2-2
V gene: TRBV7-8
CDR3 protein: CASSLVSSGRTGELFF

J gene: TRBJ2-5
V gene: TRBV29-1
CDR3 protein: CSVEGDRGLETQYF

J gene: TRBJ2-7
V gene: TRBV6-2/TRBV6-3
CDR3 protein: CASNDRYEQYF

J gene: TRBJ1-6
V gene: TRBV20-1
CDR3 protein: CSASRDNLLPAASPLHF

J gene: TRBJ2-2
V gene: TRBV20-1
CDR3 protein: CSARNRIDRELFF

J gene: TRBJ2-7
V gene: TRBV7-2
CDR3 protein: CASSLAGQYEQYF

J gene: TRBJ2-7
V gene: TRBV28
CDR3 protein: CASSLRLYEQYF

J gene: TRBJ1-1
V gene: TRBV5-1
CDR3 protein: CASSLAFQNTNTEAFF

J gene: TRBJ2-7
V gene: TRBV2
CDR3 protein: CASKRDRSSYEQYF

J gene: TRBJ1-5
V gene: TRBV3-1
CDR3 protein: CASSQDSLSNQPQHF

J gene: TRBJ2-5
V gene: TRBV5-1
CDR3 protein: CASSLKGIQETQYF

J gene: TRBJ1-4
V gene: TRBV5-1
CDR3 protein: CASSPQGTNEKLFF

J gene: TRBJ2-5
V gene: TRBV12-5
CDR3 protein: CASGIGLAGGQETQYF

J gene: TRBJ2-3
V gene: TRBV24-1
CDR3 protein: CATSDLPELARDTQYF

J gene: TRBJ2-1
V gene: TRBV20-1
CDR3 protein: CSASPDSDNEQFF

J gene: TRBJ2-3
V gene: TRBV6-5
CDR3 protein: CASSYFGGSTSTDTQYF

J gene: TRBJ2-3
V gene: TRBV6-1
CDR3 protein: CASSGPRWDTQYF

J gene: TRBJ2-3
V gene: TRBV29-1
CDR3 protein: CSVEASGVQYF

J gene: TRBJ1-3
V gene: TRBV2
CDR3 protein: CALCSRQGGGYSGNTIYF

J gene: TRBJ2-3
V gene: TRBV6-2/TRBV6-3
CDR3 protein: CASSYRERTDTQYF

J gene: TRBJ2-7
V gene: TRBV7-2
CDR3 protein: CASSSRLSSGRVYEQYF

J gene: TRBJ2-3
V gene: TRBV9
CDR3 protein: CASSGEGRAGTDTQYF